The clone carrying this T cell receptor (beta chain) occurred many times. Multiplex PCR, run in two rounds, amplified TCR beta CDR3 from genomic DNA. Each TRBV and TRBJ gene had its own primer in the first PCR round. PCR proceeded to a second round, and that round used universal primers. TCRdb re-derived calls from the multiplex PCR reads in MiXCR, one entry per CDR3 protein. The data hold 59,000 or so distinct CDR3 sequences, with approximately 25% observed a single time. Germline CDR1 and CDR2: SGHRS and YFSETQ. There are 13 residues in the CDR3. V shed 4 bases and J shed 4 bases, with 10 bases lying between them. The sample originates from a study of prognosis after radiotherapy for stage I lung cancer.

The chain links TRBV5-1 to TRBJ2-3; D call uncertain. The starting material was PBMCs, obtained before or after stereotactic body radiation therapy (not recorded which). The source is a donor over 45 with non-small cell lung cancer. CDR3 region: CASSTTGPDTQYF. For the CDR3, the DNA is TGCGCCAGCAGCACAACGGGCCCAGATACGCAGTATTTT. The full variable domain, rest sourced from reference TRBV5-1 and TRBJ2-3, is KAGVTQTPRYLIKTRGQQVTLSCSPISGHRSVSWYQQTPGQGLQFLFEYFSETQRNKGNFPGRFSGRQFSNSRSEMNVSTLELGDSALYLCASSTTGPDTQYFGPGTRLTVL.